This entry is about one T cell receptor beta chain. The antigen is unknown. Genomic DNA, serving as template, underwent TCR beta VDJ and CDR3 profiling. TCRdb re-called the reads with MiXCR, one entry per CDR3 protein. The sample yields about 160,000 distinct CDR3 sequences, around 48% seen once. The record originates from a study of CD8+CD57+ T cells in acquired aplastic anemia. Study-wide points: Patients had roughly 29 CD8+ CDR3 sequences in common with controls (the shared set).

Before being chosen for sequencing, patients had shown CD8+CD57+ cell expansion by flow cytometry. CDR1 LNHNV and CDR2 YYDKDF come from the germline V gene (reference sequence). The CDR3 is 16 residues long. V was trimmed by 0 bases and J by 6 bases, leaving 14 bases between them. J is TRBJ2-2 and V is TRBV15; D is perhaps TRBD1 or TRBD2 (6 bases each). The clonotype originates from a human donor with aplastic anemia. The sequencing sample was made of sorted CD4+, CD8+, or CD8+CD57+ T cells (not recorded which) from PBMCs. CDR3 sequence (DNA): TGTGCCACCAGCAGAGAGGAGGGGGTGTTCGCCGGGGAGCTGTTTTTT. Its translation: CATSREEGVFAGELFF.